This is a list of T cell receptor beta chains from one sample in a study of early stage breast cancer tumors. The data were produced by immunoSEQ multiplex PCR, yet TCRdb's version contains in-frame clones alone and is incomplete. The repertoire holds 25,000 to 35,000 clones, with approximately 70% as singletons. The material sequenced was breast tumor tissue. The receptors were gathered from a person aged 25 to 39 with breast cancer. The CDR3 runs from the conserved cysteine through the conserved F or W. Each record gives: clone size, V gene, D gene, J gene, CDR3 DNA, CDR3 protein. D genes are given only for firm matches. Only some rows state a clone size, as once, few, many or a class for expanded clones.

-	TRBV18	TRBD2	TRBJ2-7	TGTGCCAGCTCACCACCGCTGACTAGCGGTAGCTCCTACGAGCAGTACTTC	CASSPPLTSGSSYEQYF
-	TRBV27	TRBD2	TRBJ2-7	TGTGCCAGCAGATTCGGGGGGAGCTCCTACGAGCAGTACTTC	CASRFGGSSYEQYF
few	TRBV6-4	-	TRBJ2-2	TGTGCCAGCAGTGTGGGGGCCGGGACCGGGGAGCTGTTTTTT	CASSVGAGTGELFF
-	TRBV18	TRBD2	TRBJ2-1	TGTGCCAGCTCACCACTCGAGCGGGAGGGGGCCTACAATGAGCAGTTCTTC	CASSPLEREGAYNEQFF
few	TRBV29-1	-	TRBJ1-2	TGCAGCGTTGAAGACAGTAACTATGGCTACACCTTC	CSVEDSNYGYTF
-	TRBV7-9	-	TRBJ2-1	TGTGCCAGCAGCCCCGGGAGCCAGTCCTACAATGAGCAGTTCTTC	CASSPGSQSYNEQFF
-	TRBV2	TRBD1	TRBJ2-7	TGTGCCAGCAGTGGGACAGGGGGCTACGAGCAGTACTTC	CASSGTGGYEQYF
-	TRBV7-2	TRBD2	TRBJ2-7	TGTGCCAGCAGCTTAGTGGCGGCGGGAGGAGCTACCTACGAGCAGTACTTC	CASSLVAAGGATYEQYF
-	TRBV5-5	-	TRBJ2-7	TGTGCCAGCAGCTCCAGGAGCTCCTACGAGCAGTACTTC	CASSSRSSYEQYF
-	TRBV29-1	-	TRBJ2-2	TGCAGCGTTGAGGTGGGGCGGAACACCGGGGAGCTGTTTTTT	CSVEVGRNTGELFF
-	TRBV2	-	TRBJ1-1	TGTGCCAGCACAAGCGACGGGAGGGGTCGGGGAGCTTTCTTT	CASTSDGRGRGAFF
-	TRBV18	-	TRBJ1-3	TGTGCCAGCTCACCCACTCGTGCGCCTAATGCTGGAAACACCATATATTTT	CASSPTRAPNAGNTIYF
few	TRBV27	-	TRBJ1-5	TGTGCCAGCAGTTGGCGGGGACTCAATCAGCCCCAGCATTTT	CASSWRGLNQPQHF
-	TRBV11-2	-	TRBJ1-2	TGTGCCAGCAGCTTAGGAGTGGGCAGTGTGGGCGGCTACACCTTC	CASSLGVGSVGGYTF
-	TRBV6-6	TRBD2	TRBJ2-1	TGTGCCAGCAGTAGACTAGCGGGAGGGGGGTACAATGAGCAGTTCTTC	CASSRLAGGGYNEQFF
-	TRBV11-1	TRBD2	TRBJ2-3	TGTGCCAGTAACCGGAGGGAGGGCCCAGATACGCAGTATTTT	CASNRREGPDTQYF
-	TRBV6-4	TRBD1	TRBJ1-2	TGTGCCAGCAGTGACTCGTCAGGGGGAAGTCAATATGGCTACACCTTC	CASSDSSGGSQYGYTF
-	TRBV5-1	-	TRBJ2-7	TGCGCCAGTAACCCTCTAGGGCAGGGGTACGAGCAGTACTTC	CASNPLGQGYEQYF
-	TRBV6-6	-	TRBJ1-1	TGTGCCAGCACCGAACAGGGTACGAACACTGAAGCTTTCTTT	CASTEQGTNTEAFF
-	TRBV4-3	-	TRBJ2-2	TGCGCCAGCAGCCAACATCCTCCGGGGGGCGCGGCTGGGAACACCGGGGAGCTGTTTTTT	CASSQHPPGGAAGNTGELFF
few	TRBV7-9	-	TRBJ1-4	TGTGCCAGCAGCTCGGGGACACTGTTTTTT	CASSSGTLFF
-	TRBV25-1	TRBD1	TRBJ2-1	TGTGCCAGCAGTGAATATATAGGGGGCAGCTCCTACAATGAGCAGTTCTTC	CASSEYIGGSSYNEQFF
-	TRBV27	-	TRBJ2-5	TGTGCCAGCAGCCCGTTCCAGCAAGAGACCCAGTACTTC	CASSPFQQETQYF
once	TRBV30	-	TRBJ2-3	TGTGCCTGGAGTCGAAGGGGGACAGATACGCAGTATTTT	CAWSRRGTDTQYF
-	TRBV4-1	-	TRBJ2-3	TGCGCCAGCAGCCAAGATAAGGAGGACCTTAGCACAGATACGCAGTATTTT	CASSQDKEDLSTDTQYF
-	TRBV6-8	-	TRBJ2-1	TGTGCCAGCAGTTACGCGGGGAGCTCCTACAATGAGCAGTTCTTC	CASSYAGSSYNEQFF
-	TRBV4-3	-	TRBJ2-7	TGCGCCAGCAGCCAAGAAGGGCCAGGGGAGGCCTACGAGCAGTACTTC	CASSQEGPGEAYEQYF
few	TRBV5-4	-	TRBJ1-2	TGTGCCAGCAGCATTCTTAGAGACTATGGCTACACCTTC	CASSILRDYGYTF
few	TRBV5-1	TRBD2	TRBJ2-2	TGCGCCAGCAGCCGCCGACTAGCGGAGGCCACCGGGGAGCTGTTTTTT	CASSRRLAEATGELFF